This T cell receptor (beta chain) comes out of a study of cytomegalovirus exposure and HLA in healthy donors. The PCR made use of 60 Vbeta and 13 Jbeta primers. Profiling relied on immunoSEQ multiplex PCR, and the TCRdb table lists in-frame clones only, not all of them. The data show roughly 120,000 clones, with less than 75% seen just once and 4.1% held by the top ten. The V gene lost 3 bases and the J gene lost 7 bases, with 15 bases spanning the gap. CDR1 MRHNA and CDR2 SNTAGT come from the germline V gene. The CDR3 is made up of 14 amino acids. The rearrangement uses TRBV6-4 and TRBJ1-2; no definite D call. This TCR was sampled from a woman aged 40 to 55 in good health and CMV-seronegative. The sequenced material came from PBMCs. CDR3 sequence (DNA): TGTGCCAGCAGTGAAAACGGAGCCCAACTTGGCTACACCTTC. It is translated as CASSENGAQLGYTF.